Following are 8 T cell receptor beta chains from one sample sequenced in a study of human T cells and chemical hapten exposure. From the RACE reads, TCRdb called clonotypes with MiXCR, one entry per CDR3 protein. Seen here are about 80,000 distinct CDR3 sequences, around 15% observed once, and the top ten hold about 4.9%. Time point indicated: pre-sensitization, week 0. As for treatment: therapeutic diphenylcyclopropenone sensitization with weekly scalp DPC. Sequenced here: whole blood, sampled in connection with sensitization to the hapten diphenylcyclopropenone (DPC). The receptors derive from a woman between 50 and 59 years old with alopecia areata. Some clones in this sample may be carry-over from other donors' samples.

CDR3 region: CASSPRTSGIGELFF. In DNA form, the CDR3 reads TGTGCCAGCAGTCCACGGACTAGCGGGATTGGGGAGCTGTTTTTT. The gene calls are TRBV2 and TRBJ2-2; 12 nucleotides match TRBD2. The germline gives CDR1 SNHLY, CDR2 FYNNEI. CDR3 length equals 15 residues. The V and J ends lost 5 bases and 8 bases, in that order; junction bases with no gene match: 6.

This clonotype showed up just once. The rearrangement joins TRBV7-9 to TRBJ2-7; D possibly corresponds to TRBD2 (5 bases). The CDR3 spans 16 residues. Between the trimmed V and J ends, which lost 5 bases and 7 bases, there was a span of 24 bases. CDR1 is SEHNR, CDR2 FQNEAQ, per germline (reference sequence). In DNA form, the CDR3 reads TGTGCCAGCAGCCAGTTGGGGAGTAACCCGTCCTTTGAGCAGTACTTC. Its translation is CASSQLGSNPSFEQYF.

V and J are TRBV4-1 and TRBJ2-1, with D perhaps TRBD1 (5 bases). The CDR3 consists of 17 residues. Looked up from germline, CDR1 is MGHRA and CDR2 is YSYEKL. Trimming removed 0 bases from V and 2 bases from J, with 14 bases in between. The CDR3 sequence is CASSQDTRAITYNEQFF. CDR3 nucleotides: TGCGCCAGCAGCCAAGATACCAGGGCGATAACCTACAATGAGCAGTTCTTC.

This clonotype was counted a few times. The chain carries TRBV12-3 or TRBV12-4 and TRBJ1-5; 11 bases are a match to TRBD1. The CDR3 covers 17 residues. V trimming: 6 bases; J trimming: 0 bases; junction bases outside the gene matches: 7. The CDR3 is CASRRGDRGYSNQPQHF. The CDR3 DNA is TGTGCCAGCAGACGAGGGGACAGGGGGTATAGCAATCAGCCCCAGCATTTT.

This clonotype was detected only a few times. The chain recombines TRBV3-1 with TRBJ2-3; D not certain. V gave up 2 bases and J gave up 0 bases, with 12 bases separating them. The CDR3 spans 16 residues. The V gene's germline CDR1 is LGHDT and CDR2 YNNKEL (reference sequence). This CDR3 reads CASSQIPRLSTDTQYF. In DNA, the CDR3 is TGTGCCAGCAGCCAAATCCCTCGGCTTAGCACAGATACGCAGTATTTT.

This clonotype was observed a few times. V gene TRBV4-3 combines with J gene TRBJ1-1; D remains ambiguous. CDR1 is LGHNA, CDR2 YSLEER, per germline. The V end was cut by 0 bases, the J end by 6 bases, with 14 bases between. The CDR3 is 15 amino acids. The DNA of the CDR3 is TGCGCCAGCAGCCAAGATTTTCGGACCCTATCTGAAGCTTTCTTT. The encoded protein is CASSQDFRTLSEAFF.

This clonotype was found a few times. The V and J genes are TRBV5-5 and TRBJ2-5, with 8 bases identical to TRBD1. This CDR3 contains 13 residues. The ends lost 4 bases at V and 8 bases at J; junction bases unmatched: 7. Germline V gives CDR1 SGHKS, CDR2 YYEKEE (reference sequence). CDR3 amino acids: CASSGQGRETQYF. In DNA, the CDR3 is TGTGCCAGCAGCGGACAGGGACGGGAAACCCAGTACTTC.

This chain joins TRBV11-3 and TRBJ2-6, with D maybe TRBD2 (5 bases). This CDR3 region has 17 residues. Germline loops: CDR1 SGHNT, CDR2 YENEEA. V lost 2 bases and J lost 1, with 12 bases in between. DNA for the CDR3: TGTGCCAGCAGCTTATGGATGAGGGAGTCTGGGGCCAACGTCCTGACTTTC. Encoded protein: CASSLWMRESGANVLTF.